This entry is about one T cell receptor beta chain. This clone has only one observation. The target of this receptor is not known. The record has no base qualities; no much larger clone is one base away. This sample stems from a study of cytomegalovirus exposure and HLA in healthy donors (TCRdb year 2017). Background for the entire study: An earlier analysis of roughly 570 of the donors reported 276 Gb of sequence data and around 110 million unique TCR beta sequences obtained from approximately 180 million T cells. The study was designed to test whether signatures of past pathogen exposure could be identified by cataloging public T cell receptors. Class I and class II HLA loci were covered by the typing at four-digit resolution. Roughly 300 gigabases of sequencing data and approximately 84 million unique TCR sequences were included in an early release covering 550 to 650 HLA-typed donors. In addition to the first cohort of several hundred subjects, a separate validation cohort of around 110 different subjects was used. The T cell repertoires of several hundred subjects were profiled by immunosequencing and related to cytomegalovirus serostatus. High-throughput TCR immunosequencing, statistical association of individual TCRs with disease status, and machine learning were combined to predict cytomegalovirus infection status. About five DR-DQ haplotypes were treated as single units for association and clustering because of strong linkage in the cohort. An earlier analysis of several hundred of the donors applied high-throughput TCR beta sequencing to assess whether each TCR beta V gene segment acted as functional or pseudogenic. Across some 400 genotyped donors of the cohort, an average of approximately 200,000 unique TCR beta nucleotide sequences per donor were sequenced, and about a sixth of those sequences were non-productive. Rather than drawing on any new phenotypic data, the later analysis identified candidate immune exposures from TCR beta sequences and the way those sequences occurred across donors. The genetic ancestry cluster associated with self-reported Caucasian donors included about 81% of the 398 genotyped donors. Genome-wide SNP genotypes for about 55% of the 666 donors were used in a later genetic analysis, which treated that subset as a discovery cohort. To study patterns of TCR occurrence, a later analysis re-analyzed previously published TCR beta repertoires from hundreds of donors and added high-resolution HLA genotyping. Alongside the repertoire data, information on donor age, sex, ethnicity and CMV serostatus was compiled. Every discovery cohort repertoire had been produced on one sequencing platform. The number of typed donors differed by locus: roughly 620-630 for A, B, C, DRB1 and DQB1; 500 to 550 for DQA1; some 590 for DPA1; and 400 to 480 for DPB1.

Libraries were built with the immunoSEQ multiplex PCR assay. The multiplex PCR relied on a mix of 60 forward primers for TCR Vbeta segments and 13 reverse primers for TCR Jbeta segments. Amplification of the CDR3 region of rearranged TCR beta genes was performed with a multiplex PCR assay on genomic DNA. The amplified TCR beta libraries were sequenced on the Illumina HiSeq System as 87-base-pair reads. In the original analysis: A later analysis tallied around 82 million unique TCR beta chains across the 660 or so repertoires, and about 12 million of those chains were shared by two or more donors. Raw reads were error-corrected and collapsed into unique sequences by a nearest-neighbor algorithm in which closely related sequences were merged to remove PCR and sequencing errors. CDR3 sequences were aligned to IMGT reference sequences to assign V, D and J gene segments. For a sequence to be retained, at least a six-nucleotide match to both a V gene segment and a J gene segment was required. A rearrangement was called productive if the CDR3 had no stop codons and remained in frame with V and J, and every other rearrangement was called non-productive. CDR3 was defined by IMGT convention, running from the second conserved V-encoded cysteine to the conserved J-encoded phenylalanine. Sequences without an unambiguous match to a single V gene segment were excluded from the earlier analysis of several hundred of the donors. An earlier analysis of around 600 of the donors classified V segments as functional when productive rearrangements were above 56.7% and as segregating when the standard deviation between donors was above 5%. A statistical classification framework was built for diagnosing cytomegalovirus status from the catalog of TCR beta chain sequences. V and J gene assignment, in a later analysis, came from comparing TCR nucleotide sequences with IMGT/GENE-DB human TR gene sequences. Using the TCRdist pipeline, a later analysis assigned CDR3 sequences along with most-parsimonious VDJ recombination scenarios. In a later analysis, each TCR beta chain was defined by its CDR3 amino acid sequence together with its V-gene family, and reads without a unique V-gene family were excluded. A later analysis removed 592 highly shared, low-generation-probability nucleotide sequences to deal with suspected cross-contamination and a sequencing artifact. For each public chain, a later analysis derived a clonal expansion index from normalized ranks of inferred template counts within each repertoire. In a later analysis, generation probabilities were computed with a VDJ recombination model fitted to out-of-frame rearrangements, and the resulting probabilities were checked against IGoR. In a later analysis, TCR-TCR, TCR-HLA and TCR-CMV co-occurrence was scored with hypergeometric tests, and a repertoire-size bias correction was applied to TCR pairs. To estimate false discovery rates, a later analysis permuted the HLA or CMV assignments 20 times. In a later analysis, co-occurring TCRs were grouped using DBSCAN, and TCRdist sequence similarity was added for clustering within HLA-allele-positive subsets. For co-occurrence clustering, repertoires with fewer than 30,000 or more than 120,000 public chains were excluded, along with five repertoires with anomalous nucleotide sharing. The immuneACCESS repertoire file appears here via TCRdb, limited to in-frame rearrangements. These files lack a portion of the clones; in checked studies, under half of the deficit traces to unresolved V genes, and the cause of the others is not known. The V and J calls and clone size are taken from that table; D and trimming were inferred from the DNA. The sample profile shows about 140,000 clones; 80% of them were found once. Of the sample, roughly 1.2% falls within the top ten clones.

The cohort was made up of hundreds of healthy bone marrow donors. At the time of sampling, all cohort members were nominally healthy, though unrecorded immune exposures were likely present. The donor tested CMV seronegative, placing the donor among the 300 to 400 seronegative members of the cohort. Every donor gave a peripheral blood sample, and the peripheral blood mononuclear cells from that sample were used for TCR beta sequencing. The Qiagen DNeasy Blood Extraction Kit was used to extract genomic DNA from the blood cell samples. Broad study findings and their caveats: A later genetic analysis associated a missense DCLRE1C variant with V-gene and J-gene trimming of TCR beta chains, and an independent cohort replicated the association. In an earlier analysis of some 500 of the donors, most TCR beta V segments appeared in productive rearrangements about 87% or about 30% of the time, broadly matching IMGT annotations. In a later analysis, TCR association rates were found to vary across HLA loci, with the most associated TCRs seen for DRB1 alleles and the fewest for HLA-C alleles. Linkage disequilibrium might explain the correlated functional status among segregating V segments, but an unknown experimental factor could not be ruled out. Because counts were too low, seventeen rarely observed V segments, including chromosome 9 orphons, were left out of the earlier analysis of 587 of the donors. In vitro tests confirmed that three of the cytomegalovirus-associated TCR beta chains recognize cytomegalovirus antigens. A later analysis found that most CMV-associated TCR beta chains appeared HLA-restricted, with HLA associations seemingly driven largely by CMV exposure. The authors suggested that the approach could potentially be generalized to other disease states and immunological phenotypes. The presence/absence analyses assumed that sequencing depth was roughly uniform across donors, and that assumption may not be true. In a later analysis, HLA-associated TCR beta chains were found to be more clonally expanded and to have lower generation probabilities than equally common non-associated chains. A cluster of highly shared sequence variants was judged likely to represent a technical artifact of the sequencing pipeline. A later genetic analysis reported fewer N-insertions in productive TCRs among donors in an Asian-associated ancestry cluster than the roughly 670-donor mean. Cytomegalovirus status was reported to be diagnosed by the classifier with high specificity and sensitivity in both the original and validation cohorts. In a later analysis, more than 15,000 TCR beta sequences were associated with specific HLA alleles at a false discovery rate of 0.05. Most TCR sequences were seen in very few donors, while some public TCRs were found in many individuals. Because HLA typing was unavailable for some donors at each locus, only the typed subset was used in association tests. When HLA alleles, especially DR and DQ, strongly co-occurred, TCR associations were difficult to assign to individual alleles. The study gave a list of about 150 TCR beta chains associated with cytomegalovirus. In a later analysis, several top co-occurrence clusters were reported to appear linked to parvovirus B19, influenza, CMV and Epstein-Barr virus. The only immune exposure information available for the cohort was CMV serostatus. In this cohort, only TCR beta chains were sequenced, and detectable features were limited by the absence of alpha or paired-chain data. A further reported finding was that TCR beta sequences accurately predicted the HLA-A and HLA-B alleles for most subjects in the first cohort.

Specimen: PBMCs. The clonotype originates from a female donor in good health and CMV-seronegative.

The CDR3 amino acid sequence is: CSVEVTYNEQFF. Read as DNA, the sequence is TGCAGCGTGGAGGTTACCTACAATGAGCAGTTCTTC. In this chain, TRBV29-1 is recombined with TRBJ2-1; a weak D assignment points to TRBD2 (5 bases agree). Cut back by 6 bases and 2 bases, the V and J ends lie 8 bases apart. Inclusive of the bounding cysteine and phenylalanine, the CDR3 is 12 residues long. Only the CDR3 part of the read is kept: 36 bases, read in frame from the first base. Sequences SQVTM (CDR1) and ANQGSEA (CDR2) are obtained from the germline V gene.